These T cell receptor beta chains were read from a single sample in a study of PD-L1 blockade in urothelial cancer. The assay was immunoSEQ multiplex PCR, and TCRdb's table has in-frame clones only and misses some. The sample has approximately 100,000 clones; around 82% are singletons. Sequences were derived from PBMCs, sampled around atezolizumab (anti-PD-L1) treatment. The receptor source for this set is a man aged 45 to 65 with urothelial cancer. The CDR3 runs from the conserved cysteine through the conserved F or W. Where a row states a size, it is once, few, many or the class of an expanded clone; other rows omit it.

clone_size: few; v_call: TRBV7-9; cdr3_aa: CASSPAPQVLQPNIQYF
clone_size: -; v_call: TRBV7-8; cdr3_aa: CASSLVGLAVQETQYF
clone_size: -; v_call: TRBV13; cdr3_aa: CASSPQGSGTGELFF
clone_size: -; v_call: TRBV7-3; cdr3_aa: CASSLMGGRGNEQFF
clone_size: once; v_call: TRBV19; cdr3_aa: CASTEGLRPSDEQFF
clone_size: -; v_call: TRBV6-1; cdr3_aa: CASSSWTGGTEAFF
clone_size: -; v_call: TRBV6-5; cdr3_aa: CASSRDRGYTGELFF
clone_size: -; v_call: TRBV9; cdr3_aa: CASSPHPGQGYEQYF
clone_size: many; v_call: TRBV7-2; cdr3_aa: CASSLSGSGDSHNEQFF
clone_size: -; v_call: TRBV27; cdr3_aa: CASSLRGGWRGGANVLTF
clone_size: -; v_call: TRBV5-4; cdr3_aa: CASSLPGDSPLHF
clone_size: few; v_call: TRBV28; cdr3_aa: CASRVAGGRTDTQYF
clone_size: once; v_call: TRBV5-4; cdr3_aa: CASSLGIQGLGGYTF
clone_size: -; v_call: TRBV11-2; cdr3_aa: CASSPNPQTYEQYF
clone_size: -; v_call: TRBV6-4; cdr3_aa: CASSGGTGGNEQFF
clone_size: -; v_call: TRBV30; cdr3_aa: CAWSTGTVEKLFF
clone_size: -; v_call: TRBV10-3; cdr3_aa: CAISGGGAQETQYF
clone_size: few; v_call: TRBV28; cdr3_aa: CASSVGTGRTEAFF
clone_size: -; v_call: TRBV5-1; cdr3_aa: CASSLAVISDRGLETQYF
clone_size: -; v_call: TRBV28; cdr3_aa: CALIGAGEKLFF
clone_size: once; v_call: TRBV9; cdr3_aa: CASSPSRGGYTF
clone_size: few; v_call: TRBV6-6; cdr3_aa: CASSFTMNTEAFF
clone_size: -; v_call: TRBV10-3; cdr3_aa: CAISRLAGGYEQYF
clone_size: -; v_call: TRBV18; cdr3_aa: CASSPMGQGAYNEQFF
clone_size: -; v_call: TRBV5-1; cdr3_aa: CASSFGTQGWDEQYF
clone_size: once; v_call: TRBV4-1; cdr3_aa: CASSPGVVQGLRNTIYF
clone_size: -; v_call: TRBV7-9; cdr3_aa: CASSQGLLQPQHF
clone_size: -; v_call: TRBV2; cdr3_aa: CASRKGGDGAFF
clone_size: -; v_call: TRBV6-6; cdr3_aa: CASSGRAGESNKQYF
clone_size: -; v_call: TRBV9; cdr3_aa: CASSVEAGPYEQYF
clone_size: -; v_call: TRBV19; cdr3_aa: CASSPRLGSGRVRGSGTKNIQYF
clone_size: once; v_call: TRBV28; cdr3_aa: CASNYVVMQPQHF
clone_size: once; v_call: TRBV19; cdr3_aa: CASSMNRGRETQYF
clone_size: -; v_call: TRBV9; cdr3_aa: CASSVTSGSYEQYF
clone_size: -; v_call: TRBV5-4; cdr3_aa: CASSAGTGVNTEAFF
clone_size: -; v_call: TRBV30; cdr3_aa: CAWSRLAGPAGTQYF
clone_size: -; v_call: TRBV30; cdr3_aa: CAWSVNSGYEQYF
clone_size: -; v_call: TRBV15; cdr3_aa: CATSPRTGMGGNEKLFF
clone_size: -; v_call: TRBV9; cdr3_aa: CASSVVSGGAGYGYTF
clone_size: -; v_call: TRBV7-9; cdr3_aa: CASSVLSGASTDTQYF
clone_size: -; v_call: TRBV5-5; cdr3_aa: CASSPSLTTGNYEQYF
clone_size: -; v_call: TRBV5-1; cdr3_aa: CASSLGASSDTQYF
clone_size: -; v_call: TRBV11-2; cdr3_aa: CASSLRLAGGYNEQFF
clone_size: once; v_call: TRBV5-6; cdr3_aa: CASSLAGADTQYF
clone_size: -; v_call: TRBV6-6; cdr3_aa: CASSSRGGGPTNEQFF
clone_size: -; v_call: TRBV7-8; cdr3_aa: CASSPQGSNYGYTF
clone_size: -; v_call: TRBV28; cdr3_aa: CASSERGQPQHF
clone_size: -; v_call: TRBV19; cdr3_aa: CASSRGSGANVLTF
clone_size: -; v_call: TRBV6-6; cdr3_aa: CASSYSWRRGEKLFF
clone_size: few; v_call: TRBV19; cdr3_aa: CASSTGRVNQPQHF